This T cell receptor (beta chain) was captured by sequencing in a study of regulatory T cells in long-lasting Graves disease. Building of the TCR beta libraries involved iRepertoire HTBI primers and Arm-PCR of CDR3 regions. TCRdb independently ran MiXCR on the multiplex PCR reads; one entry per CDR3 protein. This repertoire shows around 340,000 distinct CDR3 sequences, 15% to 20% found once; its top ten account for less than 35%. General study results and limits: A limited number of samples was an acknowledged limitation. Among samples with persistent disease, TRBV28, TRBJ1-2 and TRBJ2-5 were favored.

Time point noted: persistent/refractory GD, antithyroid drugs over 5 years with positive TRAb. RNA from PBMCs was the source of the TCR library. Points on this clonotype: Antigen specificity is unknown.

The germline gives CDR1 SEHNR, CDR2 FQNEAQ (reference sequence). The germline V and J ends were trimmed by 5 bases and 10 bases, with 21 bases remaining between them. The CDR3 has 16 amino acids. The rearrangement uses TRBV7-9 and TRBJ1-6; possibly TRBD1 for D (5 bases). This sequence was found in a female donor with Graves disease. The source material was peripheral blood mononuclear cells (PBMCs), sampled when the disease was refractory, from a patient treated with antithyroid drugs. The CDR3 region is CASSTGTAVRYSPLHF. The CDR3 DNA reads as TGTGCCAGCAGCACCGGGACGGCAGTTAGATACTCACCCCTCCACTTT.